Below are 27 T cell receptor beta chains sequenced from a single sample in a study of cytomegalovirus exposure and HLA in healthy donors. The PCR employed 60 Vbeta primers together with 13 Jbeta primers. TCRdb keeps only in-frame clones here, not all; method: immunoSEQ multiplex PCR. This table holds 150,000 or so clones, approximately 78% found once. The sequenced sample was PBMCs. These receptors were taken from a male donor in good health and CMV-seropositive.

V and J are TRBV19 and TRBJ2-7, with 7 bases lining up with TRBD1. The V and J ends lost 1 base and 3 bases, in that order; junction bases with no gene match: 3. The CDR3 spans 14 residues. The germline V gene has CDR1 LNHDA and CDR2 SQIVND (reference sequence). CDR3 nucleotides: TGTGCCAGTAGTATAGGGGACAGAGACTACGAGCAGTACTTC. Its protein is CASSIGDRDYEQYF.

V and J are TRBV19 and TRBJ2-1; 12 bases line up with TRBD2. The CDR3 length is 14 residues. From germline, CDR1 is LNHDA and CDR2 SQIVND (reference sequence). J gave up 3 bases and V 9 bases, and 3 bases lay outside the gene matches. The CDR3 here is CASRTSGDYNEQFF. The CDR3 region has the DNA TGTGCCAGCCGGACTAGCGGGGACTACAATGAGCAGTTCTTC.

CDR3: CASSLGGAGTGELFF. The CDR3 region has the DNA TGTGCCAGCAGCCTAGGGGGGGCGGGGACCGGGGAGCTGTTTTTT. The genes are TRBV27 and TRBJ2-2; D is perhaps TRBD2 (7 bases). The CDR3 spans 15 residues. The germline V gene encodes CDR1 MNHEY and CDR2 SMNVEV (reference sequence). Trimming pared 6 bases from V and 5 bases from J, leaving 16 bases between.

The chain links TRBV5-1 to TRBJ1-6; 8 bases are a match to TRBD1. CDR1 is SGHRS, CDR2 YFSETQ, per germline. V gave up 1 base and J gave up 8 bases; unmatched junction bases: 5. The CDR3 is 15 residues long. CDR3 DNA: TGCGCCAGCAGCTTGACAGGGGGAGTTGATTCACCCCTCCACTTT. Its translation is CASSLTGGVDSPLHF.

The chain joins TRBV5-1 to TRBJ1-5; 9 bases fit TRBD1. Germline V gene data show CDR1 as SGHRS and CDR2 as YFSETQ. The CDR3 has 15 amino acids. V lost 0 bases, J lost 2 bases, and 0 bases stayed unmatched. The CDR3 region is CASSLGTGGNQPQHF. In DNA, the CDR3 is TGCGCCAGCAGCTTGGGGACAGGGGGCAATCAGCCCCAGCATTTT.

The chain combines TRBV7-2 with TRBJ2-5; 11 bases line up with TRBD2. The CDR3 runs 16 residues. CDR1 is SGHTA, CDR2 FQGNSA, per germline. Trimming removed 1 base from V and 0 bases from J; junction bases left unmatched: 1. The chain's CDR3 is CASSLGLAGNQETQYF. Written as DNA, the CDR3 is TGTGCCAGCAGCTTAGGACTAGCGGGGAACCAAGAGACCCAGTACTTC.

The V call is TRBV5-1, the J call TRBJ1-3; 7 nucleotides match TRBD1. V shed 2 bases and J 7 bases; nucleotides not matched to a gene: 12. The germline CDR1 and CDR2 sequences are SGHRS and YFSETQ. CDR3 length equals 16 residues. The CDR3 sequence is CASSFETGSLRNTIYF. In DNA form, the CDR3 reads TGCGCCAGCAGCTTCGAGACAGGGAGCCTTCGCAACACCATATATTTT.

The chain links TRBV6-5 to TRBJ2-2; 8 bases agree with TRBD2. The CDR3 has 14 residues. V shed 7 bases and J 5 bases; nucleotides not matched to a gene: 6. CDR1 is MNHEY and CDR2 is SVGAGI in the germline V gene. The CDR3 region is CASTAGGGTGELFF. Written as DNA, the CDR3 is TGTGCCAGCACCGCGGGGGGCGGGACCGGGGAGCTGTTTTTT.

This chain links TRBV29-1 with TRBJ2-7; 10 bases map to TRBD2. V lost 5 bases to trimming and J lost 5 bases; unmatched junction nucleotides: 6. The CDR3 sequence is 13 residues long. Germline CDR1 and CDR2: SQVTM and ANQGSEA. The CDR3 protein is CSVMTSGLDEQYF. The CDR3 DNA is TGCAGCGTTATGACTAGCGGGCTCGACGAGCAGTACTTC.

This chain links TRBV27 with TRBJ1-5; 8 bases map to TRBD1. Germline values: CDR1 MNHEY, CDR2 SMNVEV (reference sequence). This CDR3 region has 17 residues. V lost 6 bases, J lost 2 bases, and 12 bases stayed unmatched. The CDR3 DNA sequence: TGTGCCAGCAGCCGTACACAGGGGGGCATTGGCAATCAGCCCCAGCATTTT. Translating gives CASSRTQGGIGNQPQHF.

The rearrangement uses TRBV7-7 and TRBJ2-7; D perhaps matches TRBD2 (6 bases). Germline CDR1 SSHAT, CDR2 FNYEAQ (reference sequence). CDR3 length: 13 amino acids. Between the trimmed V and J ends, which lost 1 base and 3 bases, there was a span of 7 bases. The CDR3 here is CASSLGRGYEQYF. As DNA, the CDR3 is TGTGCCAGCAGCTTAGGGCGGGGCTACGAGCAGTACTTC. The full variable domain, completed using reference TRBV7-7 and TRBJ2-7, is GAGVSQSPRYKVTKRGQDVTLRCDPISSHATLYWYQQALGQGPEFLTYFNYEAQPDKSGLPSDRFSAERPEGSISTLTIQRTEQRDSAMYRCASSLGRGYEQYFGPGTRLTVT.

The rearrangement uses TRBV6-5 and TRBJ1-3, with D possibly being TRBD1 (5 bases). Germline lookup yields CDR1 MNHEY and CDR2 SVGAGI. The CDR3 sequence is 16 residues long. With 2 bases removed from V and 1 base from J, the gap between germline ends came to 12 bases. This CDR3 is CASSYTPGISGNTIYF. As DNA, the CDR3 is TGTGCCAGCAGTTACACGCCAGGGATTTCTGGAAACACCATATATTTT.

The chain combines TRBV6-4 with TRBJ2-1, with D possibly being TRBD1 (7 bases). Trimming took 1 base from V and 7 from J, leaving 17 bases between them. This CDR3 is built from 16 residues. Germline V gives CDR1 MRHNA, CDR2 SNTAGT. The CDR3 here is CASSDWSGGNSNEQFF. DNA for the CDR3: TGTGCCAGCAGTGACTGGTCAGGGGGGAATTCGAATGAGCAGTTCTTC.

The chain has TRBV5-6 and TRBJ1-5; D ambiguous. Deletions cut 2 bases from V and 0 bases from J, with 15 bases between. CDR1 is SGHDT, CDR2 YYEEEE, per germline. This CDR3 region has 17 residues. The chain's CDR3 is CASSLTLDGNSNQPQHF. DNA of the CDR3: TGTGCCAGCAGCTTAACCCTAGACGGCAATAGCAATCAGCCCCAGCATTTT. The entire variable domain, with the rest obtained from reference TRBV5-6 and TRBJ1-5, is as follows: DAGVTQSPTHLIKTRGQQVTLRCSPKSGHDTVSWYQQALGQGPQFIFQYYEEEERQRGNFPDRFSGHQFPNYSSELNVNALLLGDSALYLCASSLTLDGNSNQPQHFGDGTRLSIL.

The rearrangement uses TRBV9 and TRBJ1-5; a possible D gene is TRBD1 (6 bases). V lost 0 bases and J 1 base, leaving 8 bases between the germline ends. The germline CDR1 and CDR2 sequences are SGDLS and YYNGEE. This CDR3 has 15 residues. CDR3 protein: CASSVEGQSNQPQHF. The CDR3 DNA follows: TGTGCCAGCAGCGTAGAAGGACAGAGCAATCAGCCCCAGCATTTT.

The chain has TRBV6-9 and TRBJ2-7; 8 nucleotides align to TRBD2. Germline trimming cut 1 base from V and 6 bases from J; bases unmatched to any gene: 11. The V gene's germline CDR1 is MNHGY and CDR2 SVAAGI. This CDR3 comprises 16 residues. The CDR3 loop reads CASSYFPSSAGGEQYF. CDR3 in DNA: TGTGCCAGCAGTTATTTCCCCTCTAGCGCGGGAGGCGAGCAGTACTTC.

The chain uses TRBV5-1 and TRBJ1-1, with 8 bases identical to TRBD1. The V and J ends lost 5 bases and 1 base, in that order; junction bases with no gene match: 4. Per germline, CDR1 SGHRS and CDR2 YFSETQ. The CDR3 loop spans 14 amino acids. In DNA, the CDR3 is TGCGCCAGCAGTTTCGGACAGGGGAACACTGAAGCTTTCTTT. Its protein is CASSFGQGNTEAFF.

V is TRBV28 and J is TRBJ1-2; D is perhaps TRBD1 (5 bases). Germline loops: CDR1 MDHEN, CDR2 SYDVKM. V was shortened by 6 bases and J by 4 bases, with 18 bases between the two germline ends. CDR3 length: 15 residues. In nucleotides, the CDR3 is TGTGCCAGCAGGGCCGGGACTCCAAAGCCCTATGGCTACACCTTC. Residues: CASRAGTPKPYGYTF.

The genes are TRBV4-3 and TRBJ2-3; D might be TRBD2 (5 bases). The CDR3 contains 13 residues. Trimming took 0 bases from V and 6 from J, leaving 7 bases between them. Germline V gene data show CDR1 as LGHNA and CDR2 as YSLEER. CDR3 protein: CASSQEWEDTQYF. CDR3 DNA: TGCGCCAGCAGCCAAGAGTGGGAGGATACGCAGTATTTT.

This sequence joins TRBV14 and TRBJ1-1, with D possibly TRBD1 on 5 matching bases. V gave up 5 bases and J gave up 4 bases, with 14 bases separating them. Germline V gene lookup returns CDR1 SGHDN and CDR2 FVKESK. The CDR3 has 14 residues. The CDR3 sequence: CASSTRTTFTEAFF. The CDR3 coding sequence is TGTGCCAGCAGCACCCGGACAACATTCACTGAAGCTTTCTTT.

The V gene is TRBV15, the J gene TRBJ1-2; 7 bases align to TRBD1. Trimming removed 1 base from V and 2 bases from J; junction bases left unmatched: 1. CDR1 and CDR2 (germline): LNHNV, YYDKDF (reference sequence). The CDR3 is 14 residues long. The CDR3 DNA follows: TGTGCCACCAGCAGAGCACAGGGGAACTATGGCTACACCTTC. Translation: CATSRAQGNYGYTF.

The chain is built from TRBV27 and TRBJ2-5; perhaps TRBD1 as D (6 bases). The DNA end favors TRBJ2-7, so the J call may be wrong. Per germline, CDR1 MNHEY and CDR2 SMNVEV (reference sequence). The CDR3 consists of 14 residues. This chain's CDR3 is CASTPRGLAGEQYF. The CDR3 DNA reads TGTGCCAGCACCCCAAGGGGGTTGGCAGGCGAGCAGTACTTC.

The J gene is TRBJ2-1, the V gene TRBV28, with 8 bases matching TRBD1. The CDR3 runs 20 residues. Germline values: CDR1 MDHEN, CDR2 SYDVKM. V shed 5 bases and J 0 bases; nucleotides not matched to a gene: 18. This CDR3 is CASSLVQGGPTYSSYNEQFF. For the CDR3, the DNA is TGTGCCAGCAGTCTTGTACAGGGGGGACCCACCTATAGCTCCTACAATGAGCAGTTCTTC.

The V call is TRBV27, the J call TRBJ2-2; 11 bases fit TRBD2. The CDR3 spans 17 residues. CDR1 MNHEY and CDR2 SMNVEV come from the germline V gene (reference sequence). V lost 4 bases, J lost 2 bases, and 6 bases stayed unmatched. This CDR3 reads CASSSTGTSGNTGELFF. The CDR3 region has the DNA TGTGCCAGCAGTTCCACTGGGACTAGCGGAAACACCGGGGAGCTGTTTTTT.

This chain connects TRBV4-1 to TRBJ2-2, with 8 bases fitting TRBD2. The CDR3 consists of 13 residues. Germline CDR1 and CDR2: MGHRA and YSYEKL. V was pared by 7 bases and J by 9 bases, with 7 bases of the junction left unmatched. Written as DNA, the CDR3 is TGCGCCAGCACCGAAACGGGAGGGCGGGAGCTGTTTTTT. Translation: CASTETGGRELFF.

This CDR3 reads CASRGGFLLDTEAFF. The DNA for the CDR3 is TGTGCCAGCAGGGGGGGGTTTTTGTTGGACACTGAAGCTTTCTTT. The chain links TRBV6-5 to TRBJ1-1, with D perhaps matching TRBD1 (5 bases). V was pared by 6 bases and J by 3 bases, with 17 bases between. This CDR3 comprises 15 residues. Germline V lookup: CDR1 MNHEY, CDR2 SVGAGI.

The rearrangement uses TRBV4-3 and TRBJ1-2; 12 bases match TRBD1. V lost 4 bases and J lost 6; bases outside the gene matches: 6. In germline, CDR1 is LGHNA, CDR2 YSLEER. This CDR3 has 15 amino acids. CDR3 region: CASSPRGTGGDGYTF. CDR3 coding DNA: TGCGCCAGCAGCCCTCGGGGGACAGGGGGCGATGGCTACACCTTC.